Below, 31 T cell receptor beta chains from the same sample are listed, as sequenced in a study of T cell responses to AZD1222 COVID-19 vaccine (dated by TCRdb to 2020 to 2023). What the time point label conveys for this sample: baseline before first vaccination. Library generation was performed with the immunoSEQ multiplex PCR assay. The immuneACCESS repertoire file appears here via TCRdb, limited to in-frame rearrangements. These files lack a portion of the clones; in checked studies, under half of the deficit traces to unresolved V genes, and the cause of the others is not known. The sample table contains under 140,000 clones; only one count was recorded for around 93% of them. The leading ten clones occupy under 10% of the sample. This specimen was peripheral blood, taken on day 0 of AZD1222 vaccination. Source of these receptors: an adult in good health.

The chain carries TRBV4-1 and TRBJ2-2; D is unclear. V was cut by 4 bases and J by 0 bases, with 9 bases left in between. CDR3 length equals 15 residues. Germline V CDR1 and CDR2: MGHRA, YSYEKL. In DNA form, the CDR3 reads TGCGCCAGCAGCCGCGTACAAGCGAACACCGGGGAGCTGTTTTTT. As protein: CASSRVQANTGELFF.

V gene TRBV9 combines with J gene TRBJ2-6; 9 nucleotides match TRBD2. Trimming took 7 bases from V and 4 from J; bases not matched to a gene: 6. CDR3 size: 15 residues. The germline V gene has CDR1 SGDLS and CDR2 YYNGEE. In DNA form, the CDR3 reads TGTGCCAGCGCCCCAGGGACTAGCGGGGCCAACGTCCTGACTTTC. It yields the protein CASAPGTSGANVLTF.

The sample holds one count of this clone. The genes are TRBV27 and TRBJ1-2, with TRBD1 matching over 8 bases. Trimming cost V 3 bases and J 2 bases; bases outside gene matches: 2. The CDR3 consists of 14 residues. Germline CDR1 MNHEY, CDR2 SMNVEV (reference sequence). CDR3: CASSLDRANYGYTF. In nucleotides, the CDR3 is TGTGCCAGCAGTTTGGACAGGGCCAACTATGGCTACACCTTC.

The chain employs TRBV12-5 and TRBJ1-4; TRBD1 matches 7 bases. The trim removed 0 bases at V and 1 base at J, leaving 8 bases unmatched. The CDR3 has 18 amino acids. Germline V gives CDR1 LGHNT, CDR2 FRNRAP. Written as DNA, the CDR3 is TGTGCTAGTGGTTTGGTTCTCGGACAGGAAGTAACTAATGAAAAACTGTTTTTT. As protein: CASGLVLGQEVTNEKLFF.

The CDR3 here is CASSFPGGEGYTF. CDR3 DNA sequence: TGTGCCAGCAGCTTCCCCGGAGGGGAAGGCTACACCTTC. V usage is TRBV11-3 and J usage is TRBJ1-2, with D tentatively TRBD1 (5 bases). CDR1 is SGHNT and CDR2 is YENEEA in the germline V gene. The germline V and J ends were trimmed by 3 bases and 8 bases, with 13 bases remaining between them. The CDR3 has 13 residues.

V gene TRBV5-6 combines with J gene TRBJ1-1; tentative D call: TRBD1 (5 bases). Trimming took 3 bases from V and 6 from J, leaving 18 bases between them. The germline V gene has CDR1 SGHDT and CDR2 YYEEEE. This CDR3 is 15 amino acids long. DNA of the CDR3: TGTGCCAGCAGCTCCCCGGGACGGGCGCGGGCTGAAGCTTTCTTT. Translated, it gives CASSSPGRARAEAFF.

V and J are TRBV2 and TRBJ2-7; D is undetermined. The germline V gene encodes CDR1 SNHLY and CDR2 FYNNEI. The V and J ends lost 7 bases and 0 bases respectively, with 7 bases between them. This CDR3 is 12 amino acids long. CDR3 sequence reads: CASIGISYEQYF. The CDR3 DNA follows: TGTGCCAGCATTGGGATCTCCTACGAGCAGTACTTC.

The chain joins TRBV27 to TRBJ1-5; tentative D call: TRBD1 (6 bases). This CDR3 comprises 16 residues. Germline V gene data show CDR1 as MNHEY and CDR2 as SMNVEV (reference sequence). The germline V and J ends were trimmed by 2 bases and 7 bases, with 18 bases remaining between them. Here the CDR3 DNA reads TGTGCCAGCAGTTTAGCTCCCCAGGGAGGGGGACAGCCCCAGCATTTT. It specifies CASSLAPQGGGQPQHF.

The gene calls are TRBV19 and TRBJ1-4; 12 positions match TRBD1. The CDR3 spans 18 residues. J was trimmed by 4 bases and V by 1 base; bases with no gene match: 7. The germline CDR1 and CDR2 sequences are LNHDA and SQIVND (reference sequence). The chain's CDR3 is CASSIGGTGGRVNEKLFF. In DNA form, the CDR3 reads TGTGCCAGTAGTATAGGAGGGACAGGGGGCCGCGTTAATGAAAAACTGTTTTTT.

The chain couples TRBV11-3 to TRBJ2-7; TRBD1 matches at 7 bases. Germline trimming cut 4 bases from V and 0 bases from J; bases unmatched to any gene: 6. This CDR3 contains 15 residues. Germline CDR1 is SGHNT and CDR2 is YENEEA. This CDR3 is CASSYRDSTSYEQYF. The CDR3 DNA follows: TGTGCCAGCAGCTACCGGGACAGTACCTCCTACGAGCAGTACTTC.

The chain uses TRBV27 and TRBJ1-1; perhaps TRBD1 as D (5 bases). CDR1 is MNHEY and CDR2 is SMNVEV in the germline V gene (reference sequence). With 6 bases removed from V and 3 bases from J, the gap between germline ends came to 8 bases. This CDR3 is built from 12 residues. The CDR3 sequence: CASRKGYTEAFF. CDR3 DNA sequence: TGTGCCAGCAGAAAGGGGTACACTGAAGCTTTCTTT.

This chain joins TRBV7-9 and TRBJ1-5, with D possibly TRBD1 on 5 matching bases. The CDR3 length is 16 residues. Germline V CDR1 and CDR2: SEHNR, FQNEAQ (reference sequence). V lost 1 base to trimming and J lost 4 bases, with 14 bases between them. CDR3 protein: CASSLGAGRGNQPQHF. The CDR3 region has the DNA TGTGCCAGCAGCTTAGGGGCAGGGAGGGGAAATCAGCCCCAGCATTTT.

The chain has TRBV7-8 and TRBJ1-1, with D unresolved. Deletions cut 8 bases from V and 1 base from J, with 11 bases between. Per germline, CDR1 SGHVS and CDR2 FQNEAQ. CDR3 length: 13 amino acids. The CDR3 DNA reads TGTGCCAGCGCATCCTGGGAGAACACTGAAGCTTTCTTT. It translates to CASASWENTEAFF.

V is TRBV7-9 and J is TRBJ2-5; 11 bases fit TRBD1. Germline assignment: CDR1 SEHNR and CDR2 FQNEAQ (reference sequence). V was clipped by 3 bases and J by 3 bases; unmatched bases: 3. The CDR3 loop spans 15 amino acids. The CDR3 loop is CASSLGQGEKETQYF. For the CDR3, the DNA is TGTGCCAGCAGCTTGGGACAGGGGGAAAAAGAGACCCAGTACTTC.

This chain joins TRBV28 and TRBJ1-2; 8 bases line up with TRBD1. CDR1 is MDHEN, CDR2 SYDVKM, per germline. The CDR3 has 13 residues. J gave up 4 bases and V 10 bases, and 8 bases lay outside the gene matches. The CDR3 here is CATRDRLFYGYTF. The DNA for the CDR3 is TGTGCCACCCGGGACAGGCTTTTCTATGGCTACACCTTC.

The chain has TRBV4-2 and TRBJ1-4; D might be TRBD1 (6 bases). Trimming took off 2 bases at V and 7 bases at J, with 14 bases between the two ends. Germline loops: CDR1 LGHNA, CDR2 YNFKEQ. CDR3 length equals 15 residues. DNA of the CDR3: TGTGCCAGCAGCCAACAGACAGGTGCAGCTGAAAAACTGTTTTTT. Its protein product is CASSQQTGAAEKLFF.

The chain employs TRBV3-1 (or the pseudogene TRBV3-2) and TRBJ1-4; D perhaps matches TRBD1 (5 bases). V lost 2 bases, J lost 7 bases, and 14 bases lay in between. The CDR3 runs to 15 residues. Germline V CDR1 and CDR2: LGHDT, YNNKEL (reference sequence). This chain's CDR3 is CASSQNRGEGEKLFF. The CDR3, as DNA: TGTGCCAGCAGCCAAAATCGAGGGGAGGGTGAAAAACTGTTTTTT.

This chain joins TRBV5-1 and TRBJ2-3, with 10 bases fitting TRBD2. This CDR3 is built from 16 residues. Germline CDR1 reads SGHRS; CDR2 reads YFSETQ. The junction had 6 bases not matched to a gene; V was cut back by 4 bases and J by 1 base. The CDR3 sequence: CASSDSGTSGTDTQYF. The CDR3 nucleotides are TGCGCCAGCAGCGACAGCGGGACTAGCGGCACAGATACGCAGTATTTT.

The chain carries TRBV11-2 and TRBJ1-2; D remains unclear. The length of the CDR3 is 12 residues. The germline V and J ends were trimmed by 10 bases and 8 bases, with 17 bases remaining between them. Germline assignment: CDR1 SGHAT and CDR2 FQNNGV. Written as DNA, the CDR3 is TGTGCCACGAGTGGTGGGATGTTGGGCTACACCTTC. It translates to CATSGGMLGYTF.

This CDR3 reads CASSQEWPDSRTDTQYF. The CDR3 bases are TGCGCCAGCAGCCAAGAATGGCCCGACAGTCGCACAGATACGCAGTATTTT. This chain links TRBV4-1 with TRBJ2-3; D possibly corresponds to TRBD1 (5 bases). CDR3 length: 17 amino acids. V lost 0 bases and J lost 1, with 14 bases in between. Per germline, CDR1 MGHRA and CDR2 YSYEKL.

This chain links TRBV27 with TRBJ1-5; no clear D gene. There are 13 residues in the CDR3. Germline V lookup: CDR1 MNHEY, CDR2 SMNVEV (reference sequence). V lost 3 bases and J 5 bases, leaving 8 bases between the germline ends. The CDR3 bases are TGTGCCAGCAGTTTCTGGCCCCATCAGCCCCAGCATTTT. Amino acid sequence: CASSFWPHQPQHF.

The V and J genes are TRBV6-2 or TRBV6-3 and TRBJ2-5, with 8 bases that match TRBD2. The length of the CDR3 is 16 residues. Unmatched junction bases numbered 8, after V lost 0 bases and J lost 5 bases. Germline lookup yields CDR1 MNHEY and CDR2 SVGEGT. The CDR3 coding sequence is TGTGCCAGCAGTTACTCAGGTCGGGGGGGCCTTGAGACCCAGTACTTC. Translation gives CASSYSGRGGLETQYF.

This sequence joins TRBV19 and TRBJ2-1, with D perhaps TRBD2 (7 bases). The CDR3 sequence is 13 residues long. Per germline, CDR1 LNHDA and CDR2 SQIVND (reference sequence). The germline V and J ends were trimmed by 8 bases and 8 bases, with 16 bases remaining between them. The CDR3 here is CASRVKGGDEQFF. CDR3 nucleotide sequence: TGTGCCAGTCGGGTGAAGGGGGGGGATGAGCAGTTCTTC.

The gene calls are TRBV5-6 and TRBJ1-3, with D tentatively TRBD1 (6 bases). Germline V gene data show CDR1 as SGHDT and CDR2 as YYEEEE. The CDR3 has 14 amino acids. V was cut by 3 bases and J by 2 bases, with 9 bases left in between. The CDR3 reads CASSSRTAGNTIYF. In DNA form, the CDR3 reads TGTGCCAGCAGCTCCCGGACAGCTGGAAACACCATATATTTT. Drawing the rest from reference TRBV5-6 and TRBJ1-3, the complete variable domain is DAGVTQSPTHLIKTRGQQVTLRCSPKSGHDTVSWYQQALGQGPQFIFQYYEEEERQRGNFPDRFSGHQFPNYSSELNVNALLLGDSALYLCASSSRTAGNTIYFGEGSWLTVV.

This clone came up once. The rearrangement uses TRBV7-9 and TRBJ1-3; 8 bases match TRBD1. V was clipped by 5 bases and J by 2 bases; unmatched bases: 5. In germline, CDR1 is SEHNR, CDR2 FQNEAQ (reference sequence). The CDR3 runs 15 residues. The DNA for the CDR3 is TGTGCCAGCAGCCAGGACAGGGCCCCTGGAAACACCATATATTTT. This translates into CASSQDRAPGNTIYF.

This clone was observed a few times. The CDR3 sequence is CASSQGRWGSQETQYF. As DNA, the CDR3 is TGTGCCAGCAGCCAGGGCCGGTGGGGCTCCCAAGAGACCCAGTACTTC. The rearrangement joins TRBV11-2 to TRBJ2-5; D perhaps matches TRBD1 (5 bases). V lost 5 bases and J 1 base, leaving 17 bases between the germline ends. Germline V lookup: CDR1 SGHAT, CDR2 FQNNGV. The CDR3 covers 16 residues.

V usage is TRBV6-5 and J usage is TRBJ1-1, with a weak D call TRBD1 (6 bases). V lost 5 bases, J lost 1 base, and 8 bases lay in between. The CDR3 extends over 13 amino acids. The germline gives CDR1 MNHEY, CDR2 SVGAGI. The CDR3 bases are TGTGCCAGCAGTAAACAGGGGAACACTGAAGCTTTCTTT. Translation gives CASSKQGNTEAFF.

The chain joins TRBV28 to TRBJ1-5, with D hard to call. The CDR3 consists of 15 residues. Trimming shortened V by 1 base and J by 2 bases, and 9 bases separated the two germline ends. The germline CDR1 and CDR2 sequences are MDHEN and SYDVKM. CDR3 region: CASSLLSLGNQPQHF. CDR3 DNA sequence: TGTGCCAGCAGTTTATTGTCCCTCGGCAATCAGCCCCAGCATTTT.

This rearrangement joins TRBV5-5 to TRBJ1-2; a weak D match, TRBD1 (5 bases). CDR3 length: 14 residues. V was clipped by 0 bases and J by 6 bases, with 12 bases between them. Looked up from germline, CDR1 is SGHKS and CDR2 is YYEKEE (reference sequence). CDR3 amino acids: CASSLARGLDGYTF. CDR3 coding DNA: TGTGCCAGCAGCTTGGCCCGGGGGTTGGATGGCTACACCTTC.

V usage is TRBV6-2 or TRBV6-3 and J usage is TRBJ2-2; unclear D gene. Trimming took 2 bases from V and 5 from J, leaving 6 bases between them. CDR1 MNHEY and CDR2 SVGEGT come from the germline V gene. The CDR3 sequence is 13 residues long. The CDR3 nucleotides read TGTGCCAGCAGTTACGCACGGACCGGGGAGCTGTTTTTT. Amino acid sequence: CASSYARTGELFF.

This clone appeared a few times. Different DNA sequences within this sample yield the same CDR3. J is TRBJ1-3 and V is TRBV25-1; D uncertain. Looked up from germline, CDR1 is MGHDK and CDR2 is SYGVNS. CDR3 length: 12 residues. Trimming left V 8 bases short and J 0 bases short, with 5 bases between. DNA of the CDR3: TGTGCCAGCGGGGACTCTGGAAACACCATATATTTT. Translated: CASGDSGNTIYF. The full variable domain, rest sourced from reference TRBV25-1 and TRBJ1-3, is EADIYQTPRYLVIGTGKKITLECSQTMGHDKMYWYQQDPGMELHLIHYSYGVNSTEKGDLSSESTVSRIRTEHFPLTLESARPSHTSQYLCASGDSGNTIYFGEGSWLTVV.